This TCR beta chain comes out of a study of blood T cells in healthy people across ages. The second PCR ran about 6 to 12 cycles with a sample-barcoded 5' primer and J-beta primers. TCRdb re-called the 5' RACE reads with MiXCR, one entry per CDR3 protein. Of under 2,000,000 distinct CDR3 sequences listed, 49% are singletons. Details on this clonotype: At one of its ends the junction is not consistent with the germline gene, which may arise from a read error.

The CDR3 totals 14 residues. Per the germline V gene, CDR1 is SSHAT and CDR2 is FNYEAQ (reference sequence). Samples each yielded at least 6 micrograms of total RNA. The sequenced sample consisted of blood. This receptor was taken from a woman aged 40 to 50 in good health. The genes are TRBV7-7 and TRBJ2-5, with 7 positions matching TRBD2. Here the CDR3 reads CASSDTGGQETQYF. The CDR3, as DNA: TGTGCTAGCAGCGATACGGGGGGTCAAGAGACCCAGTACTTC.